This entry features one TCR beta chain sequence. No cognate antigen has been identified for it. No quality values exist for individual bases; no much larger clone is one base distant. This entry is derived from a study of blood T cell repertoires in COVID-19 (dated by TCRdb to about 2020). Some background on the complete study: Samples from collaborators originated in the United States, Italy and Spain and spanned both the acute and convalescent phases of COVID-19. The material from the prospective study consisted of cDNA or gDNA derived from T cells, B-cell-depleted T cells, or PBMCs. Subjects who had been exposed to COVID-19, were actively infected with it, or had recovered from it provided the deeply sampled blood TCRbeta repertoires that made up the dataset. The repertoires were released in a freely available public database meant as a resource for research on the immune response to SARS-CoV-2. Samples came from the ongoing ImmuneRACE study (first 160 participants) plus 1,254 subjects from 6 global collaborators. Sample metadata almost always included a de-identified subject ID, COVID-19 status, age in years and sex. Where available, HLA class I and class II types were obtained from metadata supplied by the sample provider rather than from assay-based typing.

The immunoSEQ Assay, a bias-controlled multiplex PCR, was used to amplify TCRbeta CDR3 regions from genomic DNA. The paper's data handling went like this. Nucleated cell counts per sample were estimated from amplification of reference gene primers within the assay. To quantify the absolute abundance of each unique TCRbeta CDR3 rearrangement, sequence reads were collapsed and filtered. Productive Simpson clonality was computed per sample as the square root of Simpson's diversity index over productive rearrangements. TCRdb re-hosts the immuneACCESS table, in-frame sequences only. Its copies lack some clones; in the studies checked, an unresolved V gene accounts for under half of them, and the cause for the rest is not known. For V, J and clone size, that table is used; D and trimming come from the DNA. Counted in this sample were nearly 200,000 clones; 80% to 85% of them appeared once. 6.5% to 9.5% of the sample belongs to the ten largest clones.

Overall study outcomes, separate from this receptor: The quantity of clinical and demographic metadata differed by source and by participant and was supplied without curation.

In the prospective study, participants were roughly 18 to 90 years old, resided in about two dozen geographic areas of the United States, and were enrolled through a virtual design. In the prospective study, cohorts were assigned on the basis of participant-reported clinical history obtained from a screening survey and a study questionnaire. Recovered participants in ImmuneRACE Cohort 3 were defined as having two consecutive negative NP/OP PCR tests, clearance from a healthcare professional, or resolution of symptoms. Mobile phlebotomists in the prospective study collected whole blood, serum and a nasopharyngeal or oropharyngeal swab from every participant. Participants in the prospective study had the option to provide additional blood draws and questionnaires over a roughly two-month period. Blood samples from the prospective study were shipped frozen or at room temperature prior to DNA extraction.

The sequencing input was PBMCs or T cells enriched from blood (not recorded which). The receptor was derived from a man aged 35-49 years who had recovered from COVID-19.

In nucleotides, the sequence is TGTGCCAGCAGTTACTCGATAACAGTCGACACTGAAGCTTTCTTT. Translated, this gives CASSYSITVDTEAFF. The V and J genes are TRBV6-2 or TRBV6-3 and TRBJ1-1, with the D gene uncertain. Based on the germline V gene, the CDR1 and CDR2 sequences are MNHEY and SVGEGT. The trim is 0 bases for V and 3 bases for J, with a gap of 11 bases between the germline ends. From the cysteine through the phenylalanine, the CDR3 covers 15 amino acids. CDR3 DNA only is kept here, 45 bases in frame from base 1.